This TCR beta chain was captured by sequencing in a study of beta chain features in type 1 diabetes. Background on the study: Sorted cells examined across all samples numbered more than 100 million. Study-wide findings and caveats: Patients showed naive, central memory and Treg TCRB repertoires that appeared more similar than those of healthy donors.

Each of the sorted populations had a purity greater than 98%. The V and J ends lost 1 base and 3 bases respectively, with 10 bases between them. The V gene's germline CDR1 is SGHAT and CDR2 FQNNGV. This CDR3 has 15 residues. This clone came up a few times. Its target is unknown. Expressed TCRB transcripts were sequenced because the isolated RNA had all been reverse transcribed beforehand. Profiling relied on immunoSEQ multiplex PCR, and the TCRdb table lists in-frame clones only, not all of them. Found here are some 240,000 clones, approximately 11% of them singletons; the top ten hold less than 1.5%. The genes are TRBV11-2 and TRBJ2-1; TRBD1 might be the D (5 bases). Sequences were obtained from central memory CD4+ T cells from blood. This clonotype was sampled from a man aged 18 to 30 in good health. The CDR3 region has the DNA TGTGCCAGCAGCTTAGGGCAGGACATCTACAATGAGCAGTTCTTC. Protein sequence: CASSLGQDIYNEQFF.